This TCR beta chain was obtained from a study of CXCR3-negative and CXCR3-positive naive CD8 T cells. CDR1 and CDR2 from the germline V gene are SEHNR and FQNEAQ (reference sequence). The CDR3 has 13 amino acids. With UMI labels, 5' RACE was used to prepare the TRB cDNA libraries. Reanalyzing the 5' RACE reads, TCRdb keeps one entry per CDR3 protein, without DNA. The sample includes tens of thousands of distinct CDR3 sequences. The chain is built from TRBV7-9 and TRBJ1-4. This TCR was recovered from a human donor in good health. Some clones in this sample may be carry-over from other donors' samples. Sequencing was done on a sample of naive CXCR3- CD8+ T cells from blood. Indicated subset: CD45RO-CCR7+CD27+CD95- naive CD8+ T cells lacking CXCR3 (TNR3-). CDR3 sequence: CASSLKTDEKLFF.